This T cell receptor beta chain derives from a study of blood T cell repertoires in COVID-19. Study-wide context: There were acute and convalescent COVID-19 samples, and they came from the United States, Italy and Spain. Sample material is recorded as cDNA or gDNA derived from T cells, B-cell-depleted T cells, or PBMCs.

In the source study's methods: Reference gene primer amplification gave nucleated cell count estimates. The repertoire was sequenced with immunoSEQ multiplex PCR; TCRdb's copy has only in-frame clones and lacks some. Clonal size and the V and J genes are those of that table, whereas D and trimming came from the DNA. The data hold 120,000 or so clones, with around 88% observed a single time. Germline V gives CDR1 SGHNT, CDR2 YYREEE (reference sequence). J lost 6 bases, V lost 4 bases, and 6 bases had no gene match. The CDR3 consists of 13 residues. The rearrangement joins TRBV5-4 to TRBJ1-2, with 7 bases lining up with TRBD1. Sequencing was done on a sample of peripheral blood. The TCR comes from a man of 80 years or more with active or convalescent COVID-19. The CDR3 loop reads CASSPTGSDGYTF. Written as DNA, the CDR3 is TGTGCCAGCAGCCCGACAGGGTCCGATGGCTACACCTTC.